This is a list of T cell receptor beta chains from one sample in a study of OX40 agonist ivuxolimab in advanced cancers. Generated by immunoSEQ multiplex PCR, the TCRdb table keeps only in-frame clones and is missing some. The sample lists around 12,000 clones; roughly 84% were seen once. This specimen was CD4+ or CD8+ T cells sorted from blood, taken in a trial of the OX40 agonist ivuxolimab. Receptors originate from an adult with an advanced solid tumor such as melanoma, head and neck, liver or kidney cancer. Both conserved end residues are part of each CDR3. Each record gives: J gene, V gene, CDR3 protein.

TRBJ2-5	TRBV9	CASSVGAGVLETQYF
TRBJ1-4	TRBV27	CASSDRFSTNEKLFF
TRBJ2-3	TRBV28	CASSLGREGNTDTQYF
TRBJ1-5	TRBV9	CASSVDGTAEPQHF
TRBJ1-1	TRBV2	CASSETGWIEAFF
TRBJ1-1	TRBV11-1	CASSLEGMNTEAFF
TRBJ2-1	TRBV4-3	CASSRPGGLEQFF
TRBJ1-1	TRBV9	CASSGRQSEAFF
TRBJ1-1	TRBV10-1	CASSDSMSTEAFF
TRBJ1-3	TRBV15	CATSRGSGTDSGNTIYF
TRBJ1-4	TRBV6-5	CASSYTTGGGEKLFF
TRBJ2-7	TRBV7-8	CASSPPGQEYEQYF
TRBJ2-3	TRBV7-3	CASSLTPTGSTDTQYF
TRBJ2-3	TRBV5-1	CASSLGGTSTDTQYF
TRBJ2-2	TRBV7-9	CASSPLQTNTGELFF
TRBJ2-1	TRBV28	CASRGYTEQFF
TRBJ2-3	TRBV6-4	CASSDDSTDTQYF
TRBJ2-7	TRBV6-1	CASSEVGGQGADEQYF
TRBJ2-7	TRBV11-3	CASSLLEGGAYEQYF
TRBJ2-7	TRBV27	CASSLGPSGEQYF
TRBJ1-2	TRBV15	CATSRPRASSYGYTF
TRBJ2-2	TRBV6-1	CASSGGDTGELFF
TRBJ1-1	TRBV9	CASSVAERLGVGTEAFF
TRBJ2-7	TRBV10-3	CAIADWDRPYEQYF